The source of this TCR beta chain is a study of T cell clones after liver transplantation. Method: immunoSEQ multiplex PCR; TCRdb's copy keeps in-frame clones and lacks some. The sample records about 76,000 clones, 75% to 90% being singletons. V was cut by 8 bases and J by 4 bases, with 15 bases left in between. The germline V gene has CDR1 SNHLY and CDR2 FYNNEI. The CDR3 is 14 amino acids. V and J are TRBV2 and TRBJ2-1; D is unclear. This TCR came from a human patient who received a liver transplant. The graft donor may have contributed some T cells. The sample was CD4+ T cells from blood, taken at the 22-month timepoint. CDR3 in amino acids: CASQQWTAYNEQFF. CDR3 coding DNA: TGTGCCAGCCAACAATGGACCGCGTACAATGAGCAGTTCTTC.